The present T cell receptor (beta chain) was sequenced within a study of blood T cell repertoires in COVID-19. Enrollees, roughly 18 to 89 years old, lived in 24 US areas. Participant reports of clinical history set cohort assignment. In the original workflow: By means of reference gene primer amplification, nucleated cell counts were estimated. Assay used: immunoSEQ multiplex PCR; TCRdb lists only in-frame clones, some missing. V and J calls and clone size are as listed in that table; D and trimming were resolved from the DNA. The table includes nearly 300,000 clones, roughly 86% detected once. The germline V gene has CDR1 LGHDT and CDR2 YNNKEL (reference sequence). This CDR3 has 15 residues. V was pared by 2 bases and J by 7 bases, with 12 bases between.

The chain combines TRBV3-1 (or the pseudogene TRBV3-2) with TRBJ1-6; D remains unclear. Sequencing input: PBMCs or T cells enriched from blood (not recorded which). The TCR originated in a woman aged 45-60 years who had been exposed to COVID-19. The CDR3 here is CASSQNWTPNSPLHF. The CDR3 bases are TGTGCCAGCAGCCAAAACTGGACTCCGAATTCACCCCTCCACTTT.